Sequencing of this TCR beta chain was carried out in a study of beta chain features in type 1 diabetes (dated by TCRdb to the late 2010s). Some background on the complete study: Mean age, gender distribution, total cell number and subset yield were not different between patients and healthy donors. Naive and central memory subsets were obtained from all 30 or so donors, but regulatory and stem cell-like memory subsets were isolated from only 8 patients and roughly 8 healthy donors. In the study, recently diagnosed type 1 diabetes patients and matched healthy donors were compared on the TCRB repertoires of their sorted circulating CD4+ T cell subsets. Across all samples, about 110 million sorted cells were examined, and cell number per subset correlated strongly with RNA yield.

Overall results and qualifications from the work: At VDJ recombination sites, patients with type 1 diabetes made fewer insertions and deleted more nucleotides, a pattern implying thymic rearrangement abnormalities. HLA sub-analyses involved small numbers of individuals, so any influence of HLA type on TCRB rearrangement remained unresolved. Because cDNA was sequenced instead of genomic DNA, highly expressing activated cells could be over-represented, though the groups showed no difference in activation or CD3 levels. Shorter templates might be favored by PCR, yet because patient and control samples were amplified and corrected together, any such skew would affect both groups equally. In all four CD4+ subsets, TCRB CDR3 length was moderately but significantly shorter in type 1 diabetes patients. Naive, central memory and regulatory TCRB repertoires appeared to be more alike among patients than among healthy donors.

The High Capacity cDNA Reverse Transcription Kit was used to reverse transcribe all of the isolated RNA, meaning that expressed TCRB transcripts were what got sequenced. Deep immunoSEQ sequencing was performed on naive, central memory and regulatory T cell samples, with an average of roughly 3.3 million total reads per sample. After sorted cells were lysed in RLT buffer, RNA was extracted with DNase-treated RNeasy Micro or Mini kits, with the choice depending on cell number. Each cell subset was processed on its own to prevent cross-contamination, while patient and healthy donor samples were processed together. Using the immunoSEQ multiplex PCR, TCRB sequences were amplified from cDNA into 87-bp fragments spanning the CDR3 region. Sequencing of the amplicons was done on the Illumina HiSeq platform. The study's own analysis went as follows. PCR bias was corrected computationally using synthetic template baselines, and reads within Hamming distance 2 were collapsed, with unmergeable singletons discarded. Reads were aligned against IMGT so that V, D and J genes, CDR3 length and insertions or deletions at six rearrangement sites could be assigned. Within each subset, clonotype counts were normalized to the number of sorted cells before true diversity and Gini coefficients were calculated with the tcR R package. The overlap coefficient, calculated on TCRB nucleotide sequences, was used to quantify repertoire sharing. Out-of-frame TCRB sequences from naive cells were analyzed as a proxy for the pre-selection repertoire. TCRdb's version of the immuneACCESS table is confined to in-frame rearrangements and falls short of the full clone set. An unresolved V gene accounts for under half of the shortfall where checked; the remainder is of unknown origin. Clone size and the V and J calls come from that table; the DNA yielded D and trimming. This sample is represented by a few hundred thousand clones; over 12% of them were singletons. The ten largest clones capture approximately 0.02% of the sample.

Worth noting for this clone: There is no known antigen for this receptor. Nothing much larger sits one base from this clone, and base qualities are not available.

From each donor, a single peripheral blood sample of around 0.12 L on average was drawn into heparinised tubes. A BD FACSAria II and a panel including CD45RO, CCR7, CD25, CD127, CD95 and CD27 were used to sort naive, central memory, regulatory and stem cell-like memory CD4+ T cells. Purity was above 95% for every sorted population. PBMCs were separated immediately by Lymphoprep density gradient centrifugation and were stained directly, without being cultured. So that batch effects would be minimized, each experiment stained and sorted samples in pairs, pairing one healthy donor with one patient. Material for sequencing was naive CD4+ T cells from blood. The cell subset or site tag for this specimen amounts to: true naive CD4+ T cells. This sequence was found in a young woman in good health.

The DNA sequence is given as TGCGCCAGCAGCCTTGTTCGGAACACTGAAGCTTTCTTT. Its amino acids are CASSLVRNTEAFF. The sequence links TRBV4-3 to TRBJ1-1; the D gene lacks a confident call. The CDR3 holds 13 amino acids from the cysteine to the phenylalanine. Just the 39-base CDR3 DNA is kept, in frame starting at base 1. Trimming costs V 4 bases and J 1 base, and their ends lie 7 bases apart. The germline V gene provides CDR1 LGHNA and CDR2 YSLEER.